There are many counts of the clone carrying this T cell receptor beta chain. The ends were cut back, 2 bases at V and 3 bases at J, with 9 bases in the middle. The CDR3 has 14 amino acids. Germline CDR1 is MNHEY and CDR2 is SMNVEV (reference sequence). Unique molecular identifiers were used in preparing the TCRbeta library. A single record per CDR3 protein comes from TCRdb applying MiXCR to the PCR reads. Found here are some 200,000 distinct CDR3 sequences, roughly 6.5% of them singletons; the top ten hold 4.5% to 5.5%. The data belong to a study of T-cell reconstitution after alpha-beta-depleted transplantation in children.

The starting material was PBMCs, obtained before TCRalphabeta/CD19-depleted stem cell transplant. V is TRBV27 and J is TRBJ2-3; D is ambiguous. The receptor comes from a girl less than two years old with combined immunodeficiency, due to receive a stem cell transplant. CDR3: CASSLTRPTDTQYF. CDR3 in DNA: TGTGCCAGCAGTTTAACGAGGCCTACAGATACGCAGTATTTT.